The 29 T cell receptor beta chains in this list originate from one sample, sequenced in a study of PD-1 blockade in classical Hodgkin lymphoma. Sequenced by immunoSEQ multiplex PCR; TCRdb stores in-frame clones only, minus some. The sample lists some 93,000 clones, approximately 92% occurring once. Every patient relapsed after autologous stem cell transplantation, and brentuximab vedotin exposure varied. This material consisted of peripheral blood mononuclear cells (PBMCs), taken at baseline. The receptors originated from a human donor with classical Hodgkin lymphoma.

The CDR3 region has the DNA TGTGCCAGCAGTTCGACTAGCGGGTGGGCTGAGCAGTTCTTC. Protein sequence: CASSSTSGWAEQFF. The chain is built from TRBV7-3 and TRBJ2-1; TRBD2 agrees at 10 bases. This CDR3 region has 14 residues. J was trimmed by 9 bases and V by 6 bases; bases with no gene match: 8. Germline V gene lookup returns CDR1 SGHTA and CDR2 FQGTGA. Drawing the rest from reference TRBV7-3 and TRBJ2-1, the complete variable domain is GAGVSQTPSNKVTEKGKYVELRCDPISGHTALYWYRQSLGQGPEFLIYFQGTGAADDSGLPNDRFFAVRPEGSVSTLKIQRTERGDSAVYLCASSSTSGWAEQFFGPGTRLTVL.

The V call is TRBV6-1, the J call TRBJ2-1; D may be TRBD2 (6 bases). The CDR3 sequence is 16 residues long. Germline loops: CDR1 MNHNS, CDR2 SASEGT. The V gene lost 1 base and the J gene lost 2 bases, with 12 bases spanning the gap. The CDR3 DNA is TGTGCCAGCAGTGAAGACTTCGGGAGTACCTACAATGAGCAGTTCTTC. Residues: CASSEDFGSTYNEQFF.

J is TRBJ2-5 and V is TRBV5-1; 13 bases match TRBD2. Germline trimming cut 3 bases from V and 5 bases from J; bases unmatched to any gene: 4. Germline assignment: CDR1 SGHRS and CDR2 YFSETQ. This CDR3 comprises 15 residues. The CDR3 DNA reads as TGCGCCAGCAGCTCAGGACTAGCGGGAGTGGAGACCCAGTACTTC. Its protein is CASSSGLAGVETQYF.

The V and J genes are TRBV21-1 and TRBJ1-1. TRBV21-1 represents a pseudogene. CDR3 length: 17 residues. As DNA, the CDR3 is TGTGCCAGCAGCAAAGGGCAAGGGTTAGGCATGAACACTGAAGCTTTCTTT. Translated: CASSKGQGLGMNTEAFF.

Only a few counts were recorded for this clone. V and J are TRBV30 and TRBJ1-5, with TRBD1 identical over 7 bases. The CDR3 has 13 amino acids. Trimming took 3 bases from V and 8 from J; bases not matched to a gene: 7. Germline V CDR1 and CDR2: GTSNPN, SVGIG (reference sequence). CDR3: CAWRETGRKPQHF. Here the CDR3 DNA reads TGTGCCTGGAGGGAGACAGGGCGAAAGCCCCAGCATTTT.

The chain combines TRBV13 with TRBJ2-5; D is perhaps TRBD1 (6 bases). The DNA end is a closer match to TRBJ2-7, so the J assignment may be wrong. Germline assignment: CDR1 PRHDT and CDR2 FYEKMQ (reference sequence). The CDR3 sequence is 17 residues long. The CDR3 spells CASSFLPSPTGSYEQYF. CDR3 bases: TGTGCCAGCAGCTTCCTCCCCTCCCCGACAGGCTCCTACGAGCAGTACTTC.

CDR3 region: CAISLTGTSNQPQHF. As DNA, the CDR3 is TGTGCCATCAGCCTTACAGGGACTAGCAATCAGCCCCAGCATTTT. The V and J genes are TRBV10-3 and TRBJ1-5; D perhaps matches TRBD1 (6 bases). The CDR3 contains 15 residues. CDR1 is ENHRY and CDR2 is SYGVKD in the germline V gene. V was cut by 6 bases and J by 0 bases, with 12 bases left in between.

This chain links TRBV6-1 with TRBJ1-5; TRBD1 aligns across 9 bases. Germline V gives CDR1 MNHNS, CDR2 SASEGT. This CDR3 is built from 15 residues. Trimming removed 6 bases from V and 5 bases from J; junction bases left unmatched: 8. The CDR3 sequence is CASRLGQGLYQPQHF. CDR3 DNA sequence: TGTGCCAGCAGGCTTGGACAGGGGTTGTATCAGCCCCAGCATTTT.

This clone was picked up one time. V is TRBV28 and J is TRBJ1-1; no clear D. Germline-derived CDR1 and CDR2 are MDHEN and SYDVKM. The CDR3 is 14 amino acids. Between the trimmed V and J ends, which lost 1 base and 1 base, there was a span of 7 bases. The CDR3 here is CASSLLSGNTEAFF. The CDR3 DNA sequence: TGTGCCAGCAGTTTATTATCGGGGAACACTGAAGCTTTCTTT.

The CDR3 is CASSLGKGGNTGELFF. The DNA for the CDR3 is TGTGCCAGCAGCTTAGGGAAAGGGGGGAACACCGGGGAGCTGTTTTTT. The rearrangement uses TRBV11-2 and TRBJ2-2; a weak D match, TRBD1 (6 bases). The V and J ends lost 1 base and 1 base respectively, with 10 bases between them. The CDR3 spans 16 residues. CDR1 is SGHAT and CDR2 is FQNNGV in the germline V gene.

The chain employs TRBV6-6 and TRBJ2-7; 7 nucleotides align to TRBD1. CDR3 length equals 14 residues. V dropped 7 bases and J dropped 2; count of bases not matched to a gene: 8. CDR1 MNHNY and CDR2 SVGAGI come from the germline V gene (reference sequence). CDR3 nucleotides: TGTGCCAGCACCTCGGCAGGACAGGCCTACGAGCAGTACTTC. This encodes CASTSAGQAYEQYF.

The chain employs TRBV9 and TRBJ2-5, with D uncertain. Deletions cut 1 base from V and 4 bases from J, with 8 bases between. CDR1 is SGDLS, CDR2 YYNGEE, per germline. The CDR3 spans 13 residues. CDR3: CASSVTSRETQYF. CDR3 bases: TGTGCCAGCAGCGTAACATCTCGAGAGACCCAGTACTTC.

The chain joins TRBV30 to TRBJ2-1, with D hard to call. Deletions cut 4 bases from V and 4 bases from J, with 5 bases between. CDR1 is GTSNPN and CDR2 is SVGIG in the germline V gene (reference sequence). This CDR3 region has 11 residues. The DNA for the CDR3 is TGTGCCTGGACAGTATACAATGAGCAGTTCTTC. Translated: CAWTVYNEQFF.

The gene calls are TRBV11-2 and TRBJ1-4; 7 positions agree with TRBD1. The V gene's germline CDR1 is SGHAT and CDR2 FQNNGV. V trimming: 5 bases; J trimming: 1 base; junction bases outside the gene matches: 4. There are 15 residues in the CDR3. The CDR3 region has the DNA TGTGCCAGCAGCCTCTACAGGGGAACTAATGAAAAACTGTTTTTT. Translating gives CASSLYRGTNEKLFF.

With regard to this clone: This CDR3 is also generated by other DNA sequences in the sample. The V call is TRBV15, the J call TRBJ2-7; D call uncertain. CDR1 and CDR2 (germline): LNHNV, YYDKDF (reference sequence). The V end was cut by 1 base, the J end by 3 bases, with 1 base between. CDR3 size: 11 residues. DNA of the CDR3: TGTGCCACCAGCAGAGGCTACGAGCAGTACTTC. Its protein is CATSRGYEQYF.

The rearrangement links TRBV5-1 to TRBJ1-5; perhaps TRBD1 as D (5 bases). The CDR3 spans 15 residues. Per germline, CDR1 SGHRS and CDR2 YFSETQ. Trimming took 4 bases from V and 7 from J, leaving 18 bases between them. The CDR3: CASSPYGGEGQPQHF. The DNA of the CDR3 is TGCGCCAGCAGCCCCTACGGGGGGGAGGGGCAGCCCCAGCATTTT.

CDR3 sequence reads: CASSAAQGETDTQYF. Written as DNA, the CDR3 is TGTGCCAGCAGCGCGGCACAGGGTGAGACAGATACGCAGTATTTT. The V and J genes are TRBV9 and TRBJ2-3, with D perhaps TRBD1 (6 bases). The germline gives CDR1 SGDLS, CDR2 YYNGEE. The CDR3 totals 15 residues. Trimming took 3 bases from V and 3 from J, leaving 14 bases between them.

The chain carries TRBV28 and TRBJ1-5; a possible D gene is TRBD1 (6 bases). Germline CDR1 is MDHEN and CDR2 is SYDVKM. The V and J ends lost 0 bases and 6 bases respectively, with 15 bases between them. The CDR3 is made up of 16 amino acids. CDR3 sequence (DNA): TGTGCCAGCAGTTTATGGGGGAGGGGGTTGGGTCAGCCCCAGCATTTT. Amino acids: CASSLWGRGLGQPQHF.

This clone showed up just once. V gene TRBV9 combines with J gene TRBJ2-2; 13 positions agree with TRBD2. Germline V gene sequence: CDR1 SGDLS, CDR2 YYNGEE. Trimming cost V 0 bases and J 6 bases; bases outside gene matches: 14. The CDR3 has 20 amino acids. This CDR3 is CASSVEGLAGSSSVSGELFF. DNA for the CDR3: TGTGCCAGCAGCGTAGAGGGACTAGCGGGATCTTCATCAGTTTCCGGGGAGCTGTTTTTT.

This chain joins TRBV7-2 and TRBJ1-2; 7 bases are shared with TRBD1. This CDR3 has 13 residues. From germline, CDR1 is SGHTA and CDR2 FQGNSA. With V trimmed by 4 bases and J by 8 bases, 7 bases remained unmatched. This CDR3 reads CASSSQGTGGYTF. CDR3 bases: TGTGCCAGCAGCTCACAGGGGACGGGAGGCTACACCTTC.

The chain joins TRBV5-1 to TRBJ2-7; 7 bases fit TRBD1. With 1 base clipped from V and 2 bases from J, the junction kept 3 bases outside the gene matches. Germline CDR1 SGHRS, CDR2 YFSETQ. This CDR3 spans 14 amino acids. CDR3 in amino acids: CASSLRGQTYEQYF. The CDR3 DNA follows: TGCGCCAGCAGCTTGAGGGGACAGACCTACGAGCAGTACTTC.

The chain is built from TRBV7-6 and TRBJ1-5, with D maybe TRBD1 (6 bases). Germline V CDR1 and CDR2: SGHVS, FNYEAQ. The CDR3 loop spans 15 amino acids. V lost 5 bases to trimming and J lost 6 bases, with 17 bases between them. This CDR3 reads CASSAQGFIGQPQHF. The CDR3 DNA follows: TGTGCCAGCAGCGCACAGGGCTTTATCGGTCAGCCCCAGCATTTT.

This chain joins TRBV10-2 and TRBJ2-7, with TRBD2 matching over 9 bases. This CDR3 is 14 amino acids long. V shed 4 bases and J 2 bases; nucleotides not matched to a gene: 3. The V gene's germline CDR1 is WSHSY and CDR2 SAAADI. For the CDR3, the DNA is TGCGCCAGCAGTGCGGCGGGAGGGCCCTACGAGCAGTACTTC. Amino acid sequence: CASSAAGGPYEQYF.

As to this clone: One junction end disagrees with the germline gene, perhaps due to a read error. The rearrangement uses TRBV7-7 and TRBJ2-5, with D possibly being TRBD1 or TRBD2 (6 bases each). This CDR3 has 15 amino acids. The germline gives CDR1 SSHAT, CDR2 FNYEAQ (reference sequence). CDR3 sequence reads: CASSSQTGRGETQYF. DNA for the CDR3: TGTGCTAGCAGCTCCCAGACAGGTCGGGGGGAGACCCAGTACTTC.

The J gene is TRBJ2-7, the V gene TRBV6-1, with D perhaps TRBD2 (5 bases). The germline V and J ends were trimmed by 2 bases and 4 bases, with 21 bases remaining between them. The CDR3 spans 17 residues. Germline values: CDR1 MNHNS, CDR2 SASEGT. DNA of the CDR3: TGTGCCAGCAGTGAATGGAGGAAGGCCATCAAGACTTACGAGCAGTACTTC. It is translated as CASSEWRKAIKTYEQYF.

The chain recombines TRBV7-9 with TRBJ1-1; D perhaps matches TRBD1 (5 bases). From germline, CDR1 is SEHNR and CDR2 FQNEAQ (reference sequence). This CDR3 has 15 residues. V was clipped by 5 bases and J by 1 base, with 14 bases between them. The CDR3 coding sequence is TGTGCCAGCAGCCCCATGCGGGGGGAGAACACTGAAGCTTTCTTT. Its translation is CASSPMRGENTEAFF.

CDR3 nucleotides: TGCGCCAGCAGCCCGACTTCCAATGAGCAGTTCTTC. Protein sequence: CASSPTSNEQFF. V gene TRBV10-1 combines with J gene TRBJ2-1; no clear D gene. This CDR3 contains 12 residues. V shed 6 bases and J shed 6 bases, with 9 bases lying between them. CDR1 and CDR2 (germline): WNHNN, SYGVQD (reference sequence).

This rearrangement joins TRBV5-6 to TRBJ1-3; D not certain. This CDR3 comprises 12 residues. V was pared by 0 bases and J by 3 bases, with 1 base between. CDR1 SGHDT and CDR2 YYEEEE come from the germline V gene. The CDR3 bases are TGTGCCAGCAGCTTGGGTGGAAACACCATATATTTT. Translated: CASSLGGNTIYF.

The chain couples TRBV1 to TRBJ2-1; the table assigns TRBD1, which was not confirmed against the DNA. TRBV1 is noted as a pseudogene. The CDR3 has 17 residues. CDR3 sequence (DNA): TGCACCAGCAGCGACAGAACAGGGAGCCGGCATTACAATGAGCAGTTCTTC. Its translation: CTSSDRTGSRHYNEQFF.